Listed here are 26 T cell receptor beta chains from one sample, sequenced in a study of long-term antiretroviral therapy in people with HIV. Version v3.0 of the immunoSEQ assay ran at survey level. Libraries were prepared by immunoSEQ multiplex PCR; TCRdb keeps only in-frame clonotypes and omits some of them. Of 20,000 to 25,000 clones detected, over 75% appear once; the ten largest clones hold around 6.5%. Sequenced material: unsorted PBMCs, taken 0.6 years after starting antiretroviral therapy. The receptors shown here come from a man aged 55 to 70 with HIV.

The chain carries TRBV21-1 and TRBJ1-2; the D segment call TRBD1 is taken from the table without a DNA check. TRBV21-1 is assigned pseudogene status. The CDR3 runs 20 residues. This CDR3 reads CASSKNLLWDRGRRFAGYTF. CDR3 nucleotides: TGTGCCAGCAGCAAAAACCTTCTTTGGGACAGGGGTCGGCGCTTCGCTGGCTACACCTTC.

This clone was detected a few times. CDR3 residues: CASRTESDWAVRRYNEQFF. CDR3 coding DNA: TGTGCCAGCAGGACCGAAAGTGACTGGGCTGTGCGACGCTACAATGAGCAGTTCTTC. This chain uses TRBV2 with TRBJ2-1; D is undetermined. Germline V gene sequence: CDR1 SNHLY, CDR2 FYNNEI. The length of the CDR3 is 19 residues. Trimming shortened V by 6 bases and J by 3 bases, and 27 bases separated the two germline ends. Based on the CDR3 plus reference TRBV2 and TRBJ2-1, the full variable domain is EPEVTQTPSHQVTQMGQEVILRCVPISNHLYFYWYRQILGQKVEFLVSFYNNEISEKSEIFDDQFSVERPDGSNFTLKIRSTKLEDSAMYFCASRTESDWAVRRYNEQFFGPGTRLTVL.

The rearrangement uses TRBV11-2 and TRBJ2-1, with a possible D match to TRBD1 (6 bases). Germline CDR1 and CDR2: SGHAT and FQNNGV. CDR3 size: 16 residues. With 1 base removed from V and 8 bases from J, the gap between germline ends came to 18 bases. This CDR3 reads CASSLGVGGVRDEQFF. CDR3 DNA sequence: TGTGCCAGCAGCTTAGGTGTTGGGGGCGTTCGGGATGAGCAGTTCTTC. The variable domain in full, completed from reference TRBV11-2 and TRBJ2-1, reads EAGVAQSPRYKIIEKRQSVAFWCNPISGHATLYWYQQILGQGPKLLIQFQNNGVVDDSQLPKDRFSAERLKGVDSTLKIQPAKLEDSAVYLCASSLGVGGVRDEQFFGPGTRLTVL.

The rearrangement links TRBV30 to TRBJ2-1, with a weak D call TRBD2 (7 bases). Germline CDR1 is GTSNPN and CDR2 is SVGIG (reference sequence). Trimming stripped 4 bases from V and 1 base from J, with 17 bases between. The CDR3 has 16 amino acids. The CDR3 nucleotides read TGTGCCTGGACCCTCCCCGGGGGGCGGTCCTACAATGAGCAGTTCTTC. This sequence encodes CAWTLPGGRSYNEQFF.

The chain carries TRBV4-1 and TRBJ2-5; D unresolved. This CDR3 has 14 amino acids. V was pared by 2 bases and J by 5 bases, with 12 bases between. Germline V gene sequence: CDR1 MGHRA, CDR2 YSYEKL. CDR3 residues: CASSQRPKQETQYF. The CDR3 region has the DNA TGCGCCAGCAGCCAAAGGCCCAAGCAGGAGACCCAGTACTTC.

The chain carries TRBV27 and TRBJ2-5; 9 positions match TRBD2. Looked up from germline, CDR1 is MNHEY and CDR2 is SMNVEV (reference sequence). The CDR3 has 16 residues. With V trimmed by 2 bases and J by 2 bases, 6 bases remained unmatched. In nucleotides, the CDR3 is TGTGCCAGCAGTTTAAATCCTAGCGGGATTCAAGAGACCCAGTACTTC. It specifies CASSLNPSGIQETQYF.

For the CDR3, the DNA is TGTGCCAGCAGCTTAGGCCCGGGGGGGAACACTGAAGCTTTCTTT. Amino acids: CASSLGPGGNTEAFF. V and J are TRBV11-2 and TRBJ1-1; D perhaps matches TRBD1 (5 bases). V gave up 1 base and J gave up 1 base, with 10 bases separating them. CDR1 and CDR2 (germline): SGHAT, FQNNGV. The CDR3 spans 15 residues.

The rearrangement links TRBV25-1 to TRBJ1-1; no firm D call. The CDR3 consists of 12 residues. Germline CDR1 and CDR2: MGHDK and SYGVNS. Trimming pared 2 bases from V and 5 bases from J, leaving 6 bases between. CDR3 coding DNA: TGTGCCAGCAGTGAAACGGCGACTGAAGCTTTCTTT. Amino acids: CASSETATEAFF.

The DNA for the CDR3 is TGTGCCAGCAGCCAAGAGGCAGGGTTAGGCTACACCTTC. This translates into CASSQEAGLGYTF. The chain joins TRBV11-3 to TRBJ1-2, with a weak D call TRBD1 (5 bases). CDR3 length equals 13 residues. Germline assignment: CDR1 SGHNT and CDR2 YENEEA. The V and J ends lost 5 bases and 8 bases respectively, with 15 bases between them.

This sequence joins TRBV4-1 and TRBJ2-1; TRBD2 aligns across 16 bases. CDR3 size: 18 residues. Germline assignment: CDR1 MGHRA and CDR2 YSYEKL. The ends lost 3 bases at V and 3 bases at J; junction bases unmatched: 5. CDR3 residues: CASSHLGLAGGGYNEQFF. CDR3 bases: TGCGCCAGCAGCCACCTGGGACTAGCGGGGGGGGGCTACAATGAGCAGTTCTTC.

V gene TRBV4-2 combines with J gene TRBJ2-1; D not resolved. The germline gives CDR1 LGHNA, CDR2 YNFKEQ. V was clipped by 1 base and J by 7 bases, with 14 bases between them. The CDR3 length is 15 residues. CDR3 nucleotides: TGTGCCAGCAGCCAAGCATACAACGCACGTAATGAGCAGTTCTTC. Its translation is CASSQAYNARNEQFF.

This clone qualifies as medium-sized (0.01 to 0.1%). The V and J genes are TRBV2 and TRBJ1-2, with D perhaps TRBD1 (5 bases). Trimming took off 4 bases at V and 4 bases at J, with 19 bases between the two ends. Germline V gives CDR1 SNHLY, CDR2 FYNNEI. There are 16 residues in the CDR3. The CDR3 sequence: CASSVGVWDLPYGYTF. The CDR3 coding sequence is TGTGCCAGCAGTGTCGGGGTGTGGGACCTCCCCTATGGCTACACCTTC.

The V call is TRBV4-3, the J call TRBJ2-1; possible D gene TRBD1, 6 bases. The CDR3 extends over 15 amino acids. V lost 0 bases, J lost 7 bases, and 13 bases lay in between. Germline V gene lookup returns CDR1 LGHNA and CDR2 YSLEER. The CDR3 DNA sequence: TGCGCCAGCAGCCAAGATTTCTTTCAGGGGAATGAGCAGTTCTTC. This sequence encodes CASSQDFFQGNEQFF.

This chain joins TRBV12-5 and TRBJ2-7; 8 nucleotides align to TRBD2. The CDR3 covers 15 residues. Germline values: CDR1 LGHNT, CDR2 FRNRAP. V shed 1 base and J 8 bases; nucleotides not matched to a gene: 10. The CDR3 spells CASGLGAGGDNKQYF. The CDR3 DNA sequence: TGTGCTAGTGGTTTGGGGGCCGGGGGGGATAATAAGCAGTACTTC.

The chain links TRBV28 to TRBJ1-2; possibly TRBD1 for D (5 bases). Germline values: CDR1 MDHEN, CDR2 SYDVKM. The CDR3 spans 13 residues. The V gene lost 3 bases and the J gene lost 2 bases, with 7 bases spanning the gap. The CDR3 reads CASSFGGNYGYTF. The CDR3 DNA follows: TGTGCCAGCAGTTTCGGGGGGAACTATGGCTACACCTTC.

V and J are TRBV2 and TRBJ2-2, with 9 bases identical to TRBD2. This CDR3 has 15 amino acids. Germline loops: CDR1 SNHLY, CDR2 FYNNEI. The J segment lost 0 bases and the V segment lost 4 bases, leaving 0 bases of the junction unmatched. DNA for the CDR3: TGTGCCAGCAGTGGGACTAGCGCGAACACCGGGGAGCTGTTTTTT. Protein sequence: CASSGTSANTGELFF.

The gene calls are TRBV6-5 and TRBJ2-5, with a possible D match to TRBD1 (5 bases). Germline CDR1 MNHEY, CDR2 SVGAGI. Trimming cost V 7 bases and J 5 bases, with 11 bases left between them. The CDR3 covers 12 residues. This CDR3 is CASTSQGETQYF. The CDR3 DNA sequence: TGTGCCAGCACCTCCCAGGGCGAGACCCAGTACTTC.

Here the CDR3 DNA reads TGTGCCAGCAGTTTAAGGGACCTCGGGGTGAGCTCCTACGAGCAGTACTTC. As protein: CASSLRDLGVSSYEQYF. The chain joins TRBV28 to TRBJ2-7; D could derive from TRBD1 or TRBD2 (5 bases each). Trimming removed 2 bases at V and 0 bases at J, with 17 bases between. In germline, CDR1 is MDHEN, CDR2 SYDVKM. This CDR3 region has 17 residues.

The chain is built from TRBV27 and TRBJ1-2, with D perhaps matching TRBD1 (6 bases). The CDR3 spans 16 residues. CDR1 and CDR2 (germline): MNHEY, SMNVEV (reference sequence). Trimming took off 2 bases at V and 4 bases at J, with 17 bases between the two ends. In nucleotides, the CDR3 is TGTGCCAGCAGTTTAGGGGGCTACGGGACGTTCTATGGCTACACCTTC. Translation: CASSLGGYGTFYGYTF.

The table lists this clone with a few counts. The chain is built from TRBV7-9 and TRBJ1-1; no clear D gene. The V end lost 5 bases, the J end lost 5 bases, and 18 bases lay between the germline ends. CDR1 SEHNR and CDR2 FQNEAQ come from the germline V gene (reference sequence). The CDR3 has 15 residues. CDR3 in amino acids: CASSQTAGPGTEAFF. CDR3 DNA sequence: TGTGCCAGCAGCCAAACGGCTGGGCCGGGGACTGAAGCTTTCTTT.

The chain combines TRBV14 with TRBJ1-4; D possibly corresponds to TRBD1 (6 bases). The germline V gene encodes CDR1 SGHDN and CDR2 FVKESK. V was shortened by 2 bases and J by 0 bases, with 13 bases between the two germline ends. CDR3 length: 17 amino acids. CDR3 nucleotides: TGTGCCAGCAGCCAACAGCTCCCAGGGGCAACTAATGAAAAACTGTTTTTT. Amino acids: CASSQQLPGATNEKLFF.

V and J are TRBV18 and TRBJ1-2; TRBD1 might be the D (5 bases). CDR3 length equals 15 residues. V was shortened by 3 bases and J by 4 bases, with 15 bases between the two germline ends. CDR1 KGHSH and CDR2 LQKENI come from the germline V gene. The CDR3 region has the DNA TGTGCCAGCTCACCCCCAGGGTTCGACGGCTATGGCTACACCTTC. Protein sequence: CASSPPGFDGYGYTF.

This clone was picked up one time. This chain joins TRBV5-1 and TRBJ2-1, with D possibly matching TRBD2 (6 bases). Trimming pared 0 bases from V and 4 bases from J, leaving 11 bases between. Per the germline V gene, CDR1 is SGHRS and CDR2 is YFSETQ. The CDR3 is made up of 15 amino acids. CDR3 region: CASSLVTSSYNEQFF. CDR3 in DNA: TGCGCCAGCAGCTTGGTTACTAGCAGTTACAATGAGCAGTTCTTC.

In its sample, this clone was seen a few times. V gene TRBV23-1 combines with J gene TRBJ1-6, with no clear D. TRBV23-1 is noted as an ORF with a role that remains uncertain. This CDR3 is built from 11 residues. Trimming left V 6 bases short and J 10 bases short, with 7 bases between. CDR3 sequence: CASSGISPLHF. In DNA form, the CDR3 reads TGCGCCAGCAGCGGTATCTCACCCCTCCACTTT.

V usage is TRBV7-3 and J usage is TRBJ2-5, with a possible D match to TRBD1 (5 bases). The germline gives CDR1 SGHTA, CDR2 FQGTGA. V lost 0 bases and J 5 bases, leaving 16 bases between the germline ends. There are 16 residues in the CDR3. The CDR3 DNA follows: TGTGCCAGCAGCTTAACGTCAGGGCCCCCCGGGGAGACCCAGTACTTC. Amino acid sequence: CASSLTSGPPGETQYF.

The chain carries TRBV5-5 and TRBJ2-2; TRBD1 matches 8 bases. Germline lookup yields CDR1 SGHKS and CDR2 YYEKEE (reference sequence). The V and J ends lost 4 bases and 7 bases, in that order; junction bases with no gene match: 9. The length of the CDR3 is 15 residues. CDR3 coding DNA: TGTGCCAGCAGCATACTAAGACAGGGGTTCGGGGAGCTGTTTTTT. This translates into CASSILRQGFGELFF. The complete variable domain, with remaining parts taken from reference TRBV5-5 and TRBJ2-2, reads DAGVTQSPTHLIKTRGQQVTLRCSPISGHKSVSWYQQVLGQGPQFIFQYYEKEERGRGNFPDRFSARQFPNYSSELNVNALLLGDSALYLCASSILRQGFGELFFGEGSRLTVL.